Below, 31 T cell receptor beta chains from the same sample are listed, as sequenced in a study of identical twins. Via MiXCR, TCRdb re-called the 5' RACE reads, giving one row per CDR3 protein. This table holds approximately 240,000 distinct CDR3 sequences, 11% to 15% found once. Material for sequencing was memory (CD45RO+) T cells sorted from blood. Receptor source: a woman between 18 and 30 years old in good health.

This clonotype was seen a handful of times. The chain recombines TRBV24-1 with TRBJ2-2; D not resolved. This CDR3 is 16 amino acids long. In germline, CDR1 is KGHDR, CDR2 SFDVKD. V gave up 3 bases and J gave up 1 base, with 11 bases separating them. The CDR3 loop reads CATSDDDERNTGELFF. The CDR3 DNA is TGTGCCACCAGTGATGACGACGAGAGGAACACCGGGGAGCTGTTTTTT.

This chain uses TRBV5-6 with TRBJ2-5; D may be TRBD2 (7 bases). The length of the CDR3 is 17 residues. The germline CDR1 and CDR2 sequences are SGHDT and YYEEEE. V was clipped by 4 bases and J by 0 bases, with 19 bases between them. The CDR3 DNA sequence: TGTGCCAGCAGCCGGATAGGGGGGGGAAGGTACCAAGAGACCCAGTACTTC. It is translated as CASSRIGGGRYQETQYF.

This chain connects TRBV6-1 to TRBJ2-1, with 7 bases matching TRBD2. Germline lookup yields CDR1 MNHNS and CDR2 SASEGT. This CDR3 has 16 residues. V lost 9 bases and J lost 0; bases outside the gene matches: 11. The DNA for the CDR3 is TGTGCCAGTCGCCATCGGGGCGGGAGCTCCTACAATGAGCAGTTCTTC. Translated, it gives CASRHRGGSSYNEQFF.

V usage is TRBV27 and J usage is TRBJ2-1; 14 nucleotides align to TRBD2. V dropped 3 bases and J dropped 9; count of bases not matched to a gene: 7. CDR3 length: 16 residues. Germline V gene sequence: CDR1 MNHEY, CDR2 SMNVEV (reference sequence). The CDR3 loop reads CASSFLGTSGRGEQFF. CDR3 sequence (DNA): TGTGCCAGCAGTTTCCTTGGGACTAGCGGGAGAGGTGAGCAGTTCTTC.

V is TRBV29-1 and J is TRBJ2-3, with 9 bases aligning to TRBD2. This CDR3 comprises 14 residues. V shed 4 bases and J 3 bases; nucleotides not matched to a gene: 5. Germline lookup yields CDR1 SQVTM and CDR2 ANQGSEA. CDR3: CSVGLAVETDTQYF. DNA for the CDR3: TGCAGCGTTGGACTAGCGGTTGAGACAGATACGCAGTATTTT.

The chain employs TRBV6-2 or TRBV6-3 and TRBJ2-3; D is possibly TRBD2 (5 bases). The germline gives CDR1 MNHEY, CDR2 SVGEGT. This CDR3 has 11 residues. V was cut by 6 bases and J by 8 bases, with 9 bases left in between. The CDR3 is CASRSLVTQYF. The CDR3 DNA sequence: TGTGCCAGCAGGTCACTAGTTACGCAGTATTTT.

This rearrangement joins TRBV6-1 to TRBJ2-7; TRBD2 might be the D (6 bases). V gave up 8 bases and J gave up 4 bases, with 18 bases separating them. CDR1 is MNHNS, CDR2 SASEGT, per germline. CDR3 size: 14 residues. For the CDR3, the DNA is TGTGCCAGCTGGAGAGGCTCGGGGACTTACGAGCAGTACTTC. It codes for CASWRGSGTYEQYF.

This clonotype was seen only a few times. This rearrangement joins TRBV10-3 to TRBJ1-1; 7 bases align to TRBD1. Germline CDR1 ENHRY, CDR2 SYGVKD. The CDR3 is 12 residues long. With V trimmed by 8 bases and J by 3 bases, 3 bases remained unmatched. The CDR3 bases are TGTGCCATCCGACAGGGTGACACTGAAGCTTTCTTT. It is translated as CAIRQGDTEAFF.

This chain uses TRBV20-1 with TRBJ2-1; the match to TRBD2 covers 12 bases. The CDR3 loop spans 15 amino acids. Germline values: CDR1 DFQATT, CDR2 SNEGSKA (reference sequence). Unmatched junction bases numbered 13, after V lost 5 bases and J lost 11 bases. The CDR3 DNA is TGCAGTGCTCTTTCAAGACTAGCGGGAGTGGTAAAGCAGTTCTTC. Translating it yields CSALSRLAGVVKQFF.

The chain links TRBV10-3 to TRBJ2-1; D could derive from TRBD1 or TRBD2 (5 bases each). Germline CDR1 is ENHRY and CDR2 is SYGVKD. There are 14 residues in the CDR3. The V end was cut by 4 bases, the J end by 9 bases, with 16 bases between. The CDR3 here is CAISGRGPAGEQFF. As DNA, the CDR3 is TGTGCCATCAGTGGCCGGGGCCCGGCGGGTGAGCAGTTCTTC.

Points on this clonotype: Given a much more abundant clone one base away, this may be a read error. The chain employs TRBV28 and TRBJ1-1, with D hard to call. The CDR3 length is 14 residues. Trimming cost V 6 bases and J 0 bases, with 11 bases left between them. CDR1 is MDHEN and CDR2 is SYDVKM in the germline V gene. The CDR3 nucleotides read TGTGCCAGCAGCCCCCCCGGGATGAACACTGAAGCTTTCTTT. Its protein is CASSPPGMNTEAFF.

The chain couples TRBV5-1 to TRBJ2-7; D is undetermined. The germline CDR1 and CDR2 sequences are SGHRS and YFSETQ. This CDR3 contains 16 residues. V was shortened by 2 bases and J by 0 bases, with 15 bases between the two germline ends. CDR3 in amino acids: CASSFEVDPLSYEQYF. CDR3 bases: TGCGCCAGCAGCTTCGAGGTAGACCCGCTCTCCTACGAGCAGTACTTC.

The chain couples TRBV5-1 to TRBJ1-5, with D possibly matching TRBD1 (5 bases). V lost 4 bases to trimming and J lost 7 bases, with 18 bases between them. The germline CDR1 and CDR2 sequences are SGHRS and YFSETQ. The CDR3 is 15 residues long. The CDR3 loop is CASSPGWGDRQPQHF. CDR3 nucleotides: TGCGCCAGCAGCCCGGGCTGGGGGGACCGGCAGCCCCAGCATTTT.

The V call is TRBV12-3 or TRBV12-4, the J call TRBJ1-3; D gene uncertain. V was clipped by 6 bases and J by 2 bases, with 5 bases between them. The CDR3 totals 12 residues. CDR3 sequence reads: CASRDAGNTIYF. CDR3 in DNA: TGTGCCAGCAGGGATGCTGGAAACACCATATATTTT.

Only a few counts were recorded for this clonotype. This rearrangement joins TRBV6-1 to TRBJ1-2, with 8 bases aligning to TRBD1. The CDR3 has 15 residues. Germline trimming cut 2 bases from V and 6 bases from J; bases unmatched to any gene: 8. The germline gives CDR1 MNHNS, CDR2 SASEGT. The chain's CDR3 is CASSERRTGWDGYTF. CDR3 sequence (DNA): TGTGCCAGCAGTGAACGTAGGACAGGGTGGGATGGCTACACCTTC.

This clonotype was recorded many times. The V call is TRBV5-1, the J call TRBJ1-1, with D possibly TRBD1 on 6 matching bases. The germline V gene has CDR1 SGHRS and CDR2 YFSETQ. V was shortened by 4 bases and J by 6 bases, with 16 bases between the two germline ends. There are 14 residues in the CDR3. CDR3 residues: CASSDQRGIAEAFF. The DNA of the CDR3 is TGCGCCAGCAGCGATCAAAGGGGGATCGCTGAAGCTTTCTTT.

This chain joins TRBV5-1 and TRBJ2-7; tentatively, D is TRBD1 or TRBD2 (5 bases each). Germline assignment: CDR1 SGHRS and CDR2 YFSETQ. CDR3 size: 13 residues. V was pared by 1 base and J by 6 bases, with 11 bases between. The CDR3 reads CASSLLGTGEQYF. Here the CDR3 DNA reads TGCGCCAGCAGCTTGTTGGGGACCGGCGAGCAGTACTTC.

V and J are TRBV10-3 and TRBJ2-3, with a possible D match to TRBD2 (6 bases). This CDR3 has 16 amino acids. Germline V gene data show CDR1 as ENHRY and CDR2 as SYGVKD. The ends were cut back, 0 bases at V and 2 bases at J, with 12 bases in the middle. As DNA, the CDR3 is TGTGCCATCAGTGAGTCGATCGCGGGGACCACAGATACGCAGTATTTT. It encodes CAISESIAGTTDTQYF.

The sample holds many counts of this clonotype. The rearrangement joins TRBV5-1 to TRBJ1-1; D uncertain. The CDR3 extends over 12 amino acids. Germline lookup yields CDR1 SGHRS and CDR2 YFSETQ. V gave up 0 bases and J gave up 5 bases, with 5 bases separating them. The CDR3 DNA reads as TGCGCCAGCAGCTTGGAAGGTACTGAAGCTTTCTTT. It specifies CASSLEGTEAFF.

This clonotype was seen many times. The chain carries TRBV29-1 and TRBJ1-5; tentatively, D is TRBD1 (6 bases). The germline V and J ends were trimmed by 6 bases and 6 bases, with 15 bases remaining between them. The CDR3 loop spans 13 amino acids. Germline loops: CDR1 SQVTM, CDR2 ANQGSEA. CDR3 bases: TGCAGCGTAGTCCGGGACACGGGTCAGCCCCAGCATTTT. Translated: CSVVRDTGQPQHF. Full variable domain (missing parts from reference TRBV29-1 and TRBJ1-5): SAVISQKPSRDICQRGTSLTIQCQVDSQVTMMFWYRQQPGQSLTLIATANQGSEATYESGFVIDKFPISRPNLTFSTLTVSNMSPEDSSIYLCSVVRDTGQPQHFGDGTRLSIL.

This clonotype was counted between two and nine times. The V gene is TRBV12-3 or TRBV12-4, the J gene TRBJ2-3; TRBD1 matches at 9 bases. The CDR3 contains 15 residues. The ends lost 4 bases at V and 9 bases at J; junction bases unmatched: 11. DNA of the CDR3: TGTGCCAGCAGTTACACCGGGACAGGGAAATTAACGCAGTATTTT. It encodes CASSYTGTGKLTQYF.

V usage is TRBV6-5 and J usage is TRBJ1-2; D not certain. Germline CDR1 and CDR2: MNHEY and SVGAGI. V gave up 8 bases and J gave up 1 base, with 5 bases separating them. CDR3 length: 11 amino acids. CDR3 sequence (DNA): TGTGCCAGCTATGGTAACTATGGCTACACCTTC. It is translated as CASYGNYGYTF.

This chain links TRBV6-1 with TRBJ2-2; D possibly corresponds to TRBD2 (5 bases). V dropped 8 bases and J dropped 2 bases, with 15 bases sitting between them. The CDR3 consists of 15 residues. Germline assignment: CDR1 MNHNS and CDR2 SASEGT. The CDR3 nucleotides are TGTGCCAGCTCATCCGGGATACTTAACACCGGGGAGCTGTTTTTT. Its protein is CASSSGILNTGELFF.

This rearrangement joins TRBV10-1 to TRBJ2-3; 9 bases line up with TRBD2. The trim removed 5 bases at V and 7 bases at J, leaving 13 bases unmatched. The CDR3 loop spans 16 amino acids. In germline, CDR1 is WNHNN, CDR2 SYGVQD (reference sequence). CDR3 protein: CASSPLSGGDTNTQYF. The CDR3 nucleotides are TGCGCCAGCAGTCCCCTTAGCGGGGGTGACACGAATACGCAGTATTTT.

This clonotype has only a few counts. The chain links TRBV6-1 to TRBJ1-6; D may be TRBD1 (6 bases). Germline V gene lookup returns CDR1 MNHNS and CDR2 SASEGT. V shed 5 bases and J shed 10 bases, with 12 bases lying between them. The CDR3 extends over 13 amino acids. CDR3 amino acids: CASSRSRGSPLHF. In nucleotides, the CDR3 is TGTGCCAGCAGTAGATCCAGGGGATCACCCCTCCACTTT.

This clonotype was counted only a few times. The chain carries TRBV11-3 and TRBJ2-3; 13 nucleotides match TRBD2. Germline CDR1 is SGHNT and CDR2 is YENEEA. V trimming: 1 base; J trimming: 7 bases; junction bases outside the gene matches: 2. The CDR3 totals 15 residues. The CDR3 loop reads CASSLAGTSGNTQYF. CDR3 nucleotides: TGTGCCAGCAGCTTAGCTGGGACTAGCGGGAATACGCAGTATTTT.

There are many counts of this clonotype. The chain has TRBV20-1 and TRBJ1-5; no clear D gene. The V gene's germline CDR1 is DFQATT and CDR2 SNEGSKA (reference sequence). This CDR3 is 12 amino acids long. V lost 2 bases and J lost 1, with 3 bases in between. The DNA of the CDR3 is TGCAGTGCTAGACACAGCAATCAGCCCCAGCATTTT. Its translation: CSARHSNQPQHF.

The CDR3 DNA is TGTGCCAGCAGCTTGGGACTCGTCAATGAGCAGTTCTTC. Translating it yields CASSLGLVNEQFF. The chain recombines TRBV5-5 with TRBJ2-1; D call uncertain. Germline lookup yields CDR1 SGHKS and CDR2 YYEKEE (reference sequence). Trimming removed 0 bases from V and 6 bases from J, with 7 bases in between. CDR3 size: 13 residues.

This clonotype showed up just a few times. This rearrangement joins TRBV2 to TRBJ1-3, with a possible D match to TRBD1 (6 bases). Deletions cut 4 bases from V and 0 bases from J, with 7 bases between. CDR3 length equals 14 residues. In germline, CDR1 is SNHLY, CDR2 FYNNEI. The chain's CDR3 is CASSGTVSGNTIYF. The CDR3 region has the DNA TGTGCCAGCAGTGGGACAGTCTCTGGAAACACCATATATTTT.

This clonotype was seen a few times. V gene TRBV3-1 combines with J gene TRBJ2-1; D unclear. CDR3 length: 16 residues. Trimming stripped 4 bases from V and 7 bases from J, with 20 bases between. CDR1 and CDR2 from the germline V gene are LGHDT and YNNKEL (reference sequence). In DNA, the CDR3 is TGTGCCAGCAGCCCCCTAGGGCAAATGCACTGGAATGAGCAGTTCTTC. This encodes CASSPLGQMHWNEQFF.

The V call is TRBV11-2, the J call TRBJ2-5; a possible D gene is TRBD2 (6 bases). The CDR3 sequence is 15 residues long. Germline V gene lookup returns CDR1 SGHAT and CDR2 FQNNGV. V lost 3 bases to trimming and J lost 5 bases, with 16 bases between them. Here the CDR3 DNA reads TGTGCCAGCAGCTTGGGAGGCCACCAAGGGGAGACCCAGTACTTC. This translates into CASSLGGHQGETQYF.